The clone carrying this TCR beta chain was observed a single time. The CDR3 extends over 12 amino acids. V shed 4 bases and J 7 bases; nucleotides not matched to a gene: 2. Per the germline V gene, CDR1 is SQVTM and CDR2 is ANQGSEA. The entry originates in a study of blood T cell repertoires in COVID-19. At the level of the study: Sample material is recorded as cDNA or gDNA derived from T cells, B-cell-depleted T cells, or PBMCs.

Authors' analysis steps: From reference gene primer amplification, estimates of nucleated cell counts were derived. Sequencing was performed with immunoSEQ multiplex PCR; in TCRdb, only in-frame clones are kept and a portion is missing. Clonal size and the V and J genes are those of that table, whereas D and trimming came from the DNA. This sample has 70,000 to 95,000 clones; around nine tenths occur once, and the top ten carry around 4.5%. This chain joins TRBV29-1 and TRBJ2-1; 9 nucleotides line up with TRBD2. The sequence was collected from a woman aged 80 or over with active COVID-19. The sample taken for sequencing was peripheral blood. CDR3 protein: CSVAGLANEQFF. CDR3 nucleotides: TGCAGCGTTGCGGGACTAGCTAATGAGCAGTTCTTC.